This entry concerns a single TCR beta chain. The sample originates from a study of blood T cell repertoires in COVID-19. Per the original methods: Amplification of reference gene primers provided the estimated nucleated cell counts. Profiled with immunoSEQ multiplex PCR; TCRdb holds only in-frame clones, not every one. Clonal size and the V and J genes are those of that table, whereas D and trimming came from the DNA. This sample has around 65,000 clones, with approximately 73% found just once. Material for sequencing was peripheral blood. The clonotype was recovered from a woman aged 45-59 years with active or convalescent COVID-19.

In DNA form, the CDR3 reads TGTGCTAGTGGTCCCTCAGGGTTCACGGAAGCTTTCTTT. It specifies CASGPSGFTEAFF. This chain links TRBV12-5 with TRBJ1-1; D perhaps matches TRBD1 (5 bases). The CDR3 totals 13 residues. CDR1 and CDR2 (germline): LGHNT, FRNRAP. V dropped 5 bases and J dropped 8 bases, with 15 bases sitting between them.